The entry that follows covers one T cell receptor (beta chain) sequence. The antigen remains undetermined. This record comes from a study of cytomegalovirus exposure and HLA in healthy donors. General study points: Analyses of presence/absence relied on an assumption of roughly uniform sequencing depth across donors. Within an earlier analysis, most TCR beta V segments proved productive either about 90% or about 30% of the time.

V shed 2 bases and J shed 0 bases, with 8 bases lying between them. Germline assignment: CDR1 SGHTA and CDR2 FQGTGA. CDR3 size: 15 residues. With 60 Vbeta and 13 Jbeta primers, the PCR was carried out. The authors' processing: Roughly 80 million unique TCR beta chains, roughly 10 million shared, were counted in a later analysis. The method was immunoSEQ multiplex PCR; TCRdb's version includes in-frame clones alone and lacks a portion of them. V and J calls and clone size are given by that table; D and trimming were obtained from the DNA. The sample shows 110,000 to 150,000 clones, 65% to 75% of them seen only once.

Sequences were obtained from PBMCs. The source is a man in his fifties or sixties in good health and CMV-seronegative. This chain links TRBV7-3 with TRBJ1-3; D not certain. CDR3 protein: CASSLDSGSGNTIYF. CDR3 nucleotide sequence: TGTGCCAGCAGCTTAGATTCGGGCTCTGGAAACACCATATATTTT.